This is a list of T cell receptor beta chains from one sample in a study of T cells in Graves' hyperthyroidism and ophthalmopathy. Each CDR3 protein is one row after TCRdb ran MiXCR on the multiplex PCR reads. The sample consists of roughly 570,000 distinct CDR3 sequences, around 46% of them appearing once. Source material: peripheral blood or thyroid tissue (not recorded which). The source of these receptors is an adult woman with Graves' disease, either hyperthyroidism or ophthalmopathy (not recorded which). Both conserved end residues are part of each CDR3. Fields, in order: V gene, CDR3 length, J gene, CDR3 protein.

>TRBV10-2|16|TRBJ1-6
CARKLAPVSYNSPLHF
>TRBV20-1|15|TRBJ1-2
CSARSARQARDGYTF
>TRBV7-9|17|TRBJ2-7
CASSFLGSSYEGDEQYF
>TRBV7-9|14|TRBJ2-7
CASGRPGAFYEQYF
>TRBV10-3|13|TRBJ1-4
CAISRGAVGKLFF
>TRBV2|10|TRBJ2-7
CASQGYEQYF
>TRBV27|12|TRBJ2-2
CASKRSTGELFF
>TRBV7-6|19|TRBJ1-5
CASSSQPGGLQGDNQPQHF
>TRBV20-1|16|TRBJ2-5
CSARGLAGGIRRTQYF
>TRBV15|15|TRBJ2-5
CATSTNGQIQETQYF